This T cell receptor (beta chain) was recorded in a study of blood T cell repertoires in COVID-19 (dated by TCRdb to 2019 to 2021). At the level of the whole study: The collaborator samples originated in the United States, Italy and Spain and spanned the acute and convalescent phases of COVID-19. The samples were drawn from the first 160 participants of the ongoing ImmuneRACE study and from over a thousand subjects provided by 6 global collaborators. The repertoires were released in a freely available public database intended as a resource for research on the immune response to SARS-CoV-2. The prospective study material was composed of cDNA or gDNA derived from T cells, B-cell-depleted T cells, or PBMCs. Where available, HLA class I and class II types were obtained from metadata supplied by the sample provider rather than from assay-based typing. Nearly every sample came with metadata listing a de-identified subject ID, COVID-19 status, age in years and sex. Deeply sampled blood TCRbeta repertoires from subjects exposed to, actively infected with, or recovered from COVID-19 were included in the dataset. Study-level results and caveats: Clinical and demographic metadata were provided uncurated, with the amount varying by source and participant.

The CDR3, cysteine through phenylalanine, is 16 amino acids long. The read is trimmed to its CDR3 DNA, 48 bases read in frame from base 1. For this chain, trimming is 2 bases at the V end and 1 base at the J end, and the number of junction bases without a gene match is 9. Per the germline V gene (reference sequence), GTSNPN is the CDR1 and SVGIG is the CDR2. One collaborating source in Seattle enrolled patients while the patients were actively infected and followed the patients over time throughout the course of disease. Whole blood was collected in K2EDTA tubes by collaborating institutions according to the institutions' own protocols. For TCRbeta analysis, collaborators shipped samples as frozen whole blood, isolated PBMCs, or DNA extracted from either of those sample types. Concerning this clone: Its antigen is unknown. No much larger clonotype is one base removed from it; base qualities were not supplied.

TCRbeta CDR3 regions were amplified from genomic DNA using the immunoSEQ Assay, a bias-controlled multiplex PCR. The paper's data handling went like this. The number of nucleated cells in each sample was estimated from the amplification of reference gene primers within the assay. Sequence reads were collapsed and filtered to measure the absolute abundance of every unique TCRbeta CDR3 rearrangement. For each sample, productive Simpson clonality was calculated by taking the square root of Simpson's diversity index across productive rearrangements. TCRdb took this table from immuneACCESS and kept in-frame rearrangements with V and J called. Such tables lack part of the clones; where checked against another copy, unresolved V genes explain under half of the gap, and the rest is unexplained. V and J calls and clone size are those listed in that table; D and trimming were worked out from the DNA. The sample table contains about 440,000 clones; only one count was recorded for approximately 90% of them. The top ten hold roughly 13% of the sample.

The V gene is TRBV30 and the J gene is TRBJ1-1; TRBD1 agrees with 8 junctional bases. The sequenced sample consisted of peripheral blood. This TCR was recovered from a woman between 45 and 65 years old with COVID-19, enrolled during active disease. The base sequence is TGTGCCTGGAGTTCAATGACAGGGGAGACGAACACTGAAGCTTTCTTT. This is translated as CAWSSMTGETNTEAFF.